This TCR beta chain is from a study of PD-L1 blockade in urothelial cancer. Looking at the study overall: In the patient group, about 90% of the roughly 30 were males with bladder-origin urothelial cancer. Blood-derived samples held a median around 140,000 T cells. Whole-study findings and limits: Durable-benefit patients showed greater tumor-associated blood clone expansion at 3 weeks.

As to this clone: Antigen: not known.

Generated by immunoSEQ multiplex PCR, the TCRdb table keeps only in-frame clones and is missing some. The data show under 120,000 clones, with around 82% seen just once and 2% to 3% held by the top ten. It was locally advanced or metastatic urothelial carcinoma that patients had. The material sequenced was PBMCs, taken around atezolizumab (anti-PD-L1) treatment. The TCR sequence derives from a man in his fifties with urothelial cancer.

The CDR3 DNA follows: TGCGCCAGCAGCTCACAGCAAGAGACCCAGTACTTC. Translated: CASSSQQETQYF. The genes are TRBV5-1 and TRBJ2-5; no reliable D call. The CDR3 covers 12 residues. Germline V gives CDR1 SGHRS, CDR2 YFSETQ. Trimming cost V 3 bases and J 2 bases, with 5 bases left between them.